This T cell receptor (beta chain) was captured by sequencing in a study of blood T cell repertoires in COVID-19. Study-level background: Both acute and convalescent COVID-19 samples were obtained from the United States, Italy and Spain. PBMCs, B-cell-depleted T cells, or T cells were the source of the cDNA or gDNA that made up the material.

Per the original data handling: Reference gene primer amplification gave nucleated cell count estimates. This table comes from immunoSEQ multiplex PCR, and its TCRdb copy is limited to in-frame clones, with some not included. V and J calls plus clone size are reproduced from that table; the DNA served to infer D and trimming. The sample contains approximately 460,000 clones, about 91% of which appear only once. V was clipped by 4 bases and J by 4 bases; unmatched bases: 8. Per germline, CDR1 SGHNT and CDR2 YYREEE (reference sequence). CDR3 length: 15 amino acids. A Seattle source enrolled patients during active infection and followed them longitudinally.

This chain links TRBV5-4 with TRBJ1-1; 9 bases align to TRBD1. The sequence derives from a man between 18 and 29 years old with COVID-19, enrolled during active disease. The sequenced sample was peripheral blood. CDR3 region: CASSPLQTGGTEAFF. The CDR3 coding sequence is TGTGCCAGCAGCCCATTGCAGACAGGGGGCACTGAAGCTTTCTTT.